The rows below give T cell receptor beta chains drawn from one sample of a study of blood T cell repertoires in COVID-19. TCRdb keeps only in-frame clones here, not all; method: immunoSEQ multiplex PCR. The table has about 6,600 clones, roughly 77% seen once; the top ten hold approximately 15%. The sequencing sample was made of peripheral blood. These receptors originate from a man aged 55 to 70 with acute or convalescent COVID-19. Both conserved end residues are part of each CDR3. D genes are given only for firm matches. Expanded clones are given a class, and other clones once, few, many or no size at all.

clone_size,d_call,j_call,v_call,cdr3_aa,cdr3_nt
once,TRBD2,TRBJ2-3,TRBV6-5,CASRAAGGDTQYF,TGTGCCAGCAGGGCAGCGGGAGGGGATACGCAGTATTTT
medium-sized,NA,TRBJ1-6,TRBV11-2,CASSFGGSPLHF,TGTGCCAGCAGCTTCGGAGGCTCACCCCTCCACTTT
NA,NA,TRBJ1-6,TRBV19,CASKVSSMVDSPLHF,TGTGCCAGTAAAGTGAGCTCTATGGTAGATTCACCCCTCCACTTT
NA,TRBD1,TRBJ2-3,TRBV11-3,CASSSGTGFIDTQYF,TGTGCCAGCAGCTCGGGGACAGGTTTTATTGATACGCAGTATTTT
few,NA,TRBJ1-4,TRBV5-1,CASSPQGATNEKLFF,TGCGCCAGCAGCCCACAGGGAGCAACTAATGAAAAACTGTTTTTT
NA,TRBD1,TRBJ1-5,TRBV6-5,CASRPGQIQPQHF,TGTGCCAGCAGGCCGGGACAGATTCAGCCCCAGCATTTT
NA,NA,TRBJ2-3,TRBV6-2/TRBV6-3,CASSYSRDSRAYF,TGTGCCAGCAGTTACTCGAGGGACTCAAGGGCGTATTTT
NA,NA,TRBJ1-1,TRBV10-2,CASSTFPVNTGNTEAFF,TGCGCCAGCAGTACTTTTCCGGTTAATACAGGGAACACTGAAGCTTTCTTT
few,NA,TRBJ1-6,TRBV4-3,CASSQEQAYNSPLHF,TGCGCCAGCAGCCAAGAACAGGCCTATAATTCACCCCTCCACTTT
NA,NA,TRBJ1-1,TRBV9,CASSVGQTNTEAFF,TGTGCCAGCAGCGTAGGACAGACTAACACTGAAGCTTTCTTT
NA,NA,TRBJ1-1,TRBV19,CASSQLTGLNTEAFF,TGTGCCAGTAGCCAGCTGACAGGTTTGAACACTGAAGCTTTCTTT
NA,TRBD1,TRBJ1-6,TRBV5-6,CASSLLGQGESPLHF,TGTGCCAGCAGCTTGCTGGGACAGGGCGAATCACCCCTCCACTTT
NA,NA,TRBJ1-1,TRBV7-3,CASSPDTNTEAFF,TGTGCCAGCAGTCCCGACACTAACACTGAAGCTTTCTTT
few,TRBD1,TRBJ1-1,TRBV6-5,CASSSPGGEGTEAFF,TGTGCCAGCAGTTCTCCAGGGGGCGAAGGTACTGAAGCTTTCTTT
few,NA,TRBJ1-2,TRBV6-4,CASSDQGSGYTF,TGTGCCAGCAGTGATCAGGGATCGGGCTACACCTTC
NA,NA,TRBJ1-6,TRBV6-5,CASKEHNNSPLHF,TGTGCCAGCAAAGAACACAATAATTCACCCCTCCACTTT
NA,NA,TRBJ2-7,TRBV6-6,CASSYHPGSGGEQYF,TGTGCCAGCAGTTACCACCCTGGGTCCGGGGGCGAGCAGTACTTC
NA,NA,TRBJ2-3,TRBV19,CASSGRADTQYF,TGTGCCAGTAGCGGGAGAGCAGATACGCAGTATTTT
NA,TRBD1,TRBJ1-1,TRBV4-3,CASSQIQGSEAFF,TGCGCCAGCAGCCAAATACAGGGGAGTGAAGCTTTCTTT
NA,TRBD1,TRBJ2-7,TRBV7-2,CASSYMTGAYEQYF,TGTGCCAGCAGCTACATGACAGGGGCCTACGAGCAGTACTTC
NA,NA,TRBJ2-7,TRBV10-2,CASSEAGLTYEQYF,TGCGCCAGCAGTGAGGCCGGACTGACCTACGAGCAGTACTTC
NA,TRBD1,TRBJ1-4,TRBV5-6,CASRGTGTPNEKLFF,TGTGCCAGCAGAGGGACAGGGACACCTAATGAAAAACTGTTTTTT
NA,TRBD1,TRBJ1-4,TRBV4-3,CASSQASDRGNEKLFF,TGCGCCAGCAGCCAAGCGTCGGACAGGGGAAACGAAAAACTGTTTTTT
NA,NA,TRBJ2-1,TRBV29-1,CSVVQVSYNEQFF,TGCAGCGTTGTTCAGGTCTCCTACAATGAGCAGTTCTTC
NA,NA,TRBJ2-3,TRBV2,CASSKSGRDTQYF,TGTGCCAGCAGCAAAAGCGGGCGTGATACGCAGTATTTT
NA,TRBD1,TRBJ1-4,TRBV6-2/TRBV6-3,CASSYEKGAGEKLFF,TGTGCCAGCAGTTACGAGAAGGGGGCTGGTGAAAAACTGTTTTTT
NA,TRBD1,TRBJ1-1,TRBV7-6,CASSPGVRGRGEAFF,TGTGCCAGCAGCCCAGGCGTCAGGGGGCGAGGTGAAGCTTTCTTT
NA,TRBD1,TRBJ1-1,TRBV5-1,CASSWGQGEAFF,TGCGCCAGCAGCTGGGGACAGGGGGAGGCTTTCTTT
NA,NA,TRBJ1-3,TRBV15,CATSRDRGAKGNTIYF,TGTGCCACCAGCAGAGATCGGGGGGCGAAAGGAAACACCATATATTTT
NA,TRBD1,TRBJ1-5,TRBV30,CAWSEQGRGSNQPQHF,TGTGCCTGGAGTGAACAGGGGCGGGGTAGCAATCAGCCCCAGCATTTT
NA,TRBD1,TRBJ1-4,TRBV2,CASSYTGQLNEKLFF,TGTGCCAGCAGTTATACGGGACAGCTCAATGAAAAACTGTTTTTT
NA,NA,TRBJ2-7,TRBV18,CASSPGGSVYEQYF,TGTGCCAGCTCACCAGGTGGCAGTGTCTACGAGCAGTACTTC
once,TRBD1,TRBJ2-1,TRBV5-4,CASSLQLATGGFNEQFF,TGTGCCAGCAGCTTGCAGCTTGCGACAGGGGGTTTCAATGAGCAGTTCTTC
NA,TRBD2,TRBJ2-7,TRBV9,CASSAGTSGSYEQYF,TGTGCCAGCAGCGCTGGGACTAGCGGGAGTTACGAGCAGTACTTC
NA,NA,TRBJ2-3,TRBV9,CASSVGAGEGTDTQYF,TGTGCCAGCAGCGTAGGGGCAGGGGAAGGCACAGATACGCAGTATTTT
NA,NA,TRBJ1-1,TRBV9,CASSASNRVGLDTEAFF,TGTGCCAGCAGCGCAAGCAACAGGGTCGGGTTAGACACTGAAGCTTTCTTT
NA,TRBD1,TRBJ1-4,TRBV15,CATSRETGTGVEKLFF,TGTGCCACCAGCAGAGAAACCGGGACAGGGGTGGAAAAACTGTTTTTT
NA,NA,TRBJ2-1,TRBV21-1,CASSNRVASGRGYNEQFF,TGTGCCAGCAGCAACAGAGTCGCTAGCGGGAGGGGGTATAATGAGCAGTTCTTC
NA,TRBD1,TRBJ1-5,TRBV6-2/TRBV6-3,CASSYSRTGGRPYSNQPQHF,TGTGCCAGCAGTTACTCGAGGACAGGGGGGCGACCATATAGCAATCAGCCCCAGCATTTT
NA,TRBD1,TRBJ2-7,TRBV5-8,CASSLRTGVHEQYF,TGTGCCAGCAGCTTGCGGACAGGGGTCCACGAGCAGTACTTC
once,TRBD1,TRBJ2-2,TRBV12-5,CASVLLSGGKTGELFF,TGTGCTAGTGTCCTATTATCAGGGGGCAAAACCGGGGAGCTGTTTTTT
NA,NA,TRBJ1-1,TRBV15,CATSREQGSTEAFF,TGTGCCACCAGCAGAGAGCAGGGTAGTACTGAAGCTTTCTTT
NA,NA,TRBJ2-3,TRBV19,CASSIGRGDTQYF,TGTGCCAGTAGTATAGGAAGGGGGGATACGCAGTATTTT
NA,NA,TRBJ2-7,TRBV5-1,CASSLAGGERKQYF,TGCGCCAGCAGCTTGGCTGGTGGAGAACGAAAGCAGTACTTC
NA,NA,TRBJ2-1,TRBV5-1,CASSTTPGTHNEQFF,TGCGCCAGCAGCACTACACCCGGGACACACAATGAGCAGTTCTTC
few,TRBD2,TRBJ2-5,TRBV28,CASSLAGGREETQYF,TGTGCCAGCAGCTTAGCGGGAGGGAGAGAAGAGACCCAGTACTTC
NA,TRBD1,TRBJ1-4,TRBV2,CASSNRGLNEKLFF,TGTGCCAGCAGTAACAGGGGTCTTAATGAAAAACTGTTTTTT
NA,TRBD1,TRBJ1-4,TRBV7-9,CASSQQGQGLFF,TGTGCCAGCAGCCAACAGGGACAGGGGCTGTTTTTT
NA,NA,TRBJ2-2,TRBV7-6,CASSHTRGGAANTGELFF,TGTGCCAGCAGTCATACAAGAGGGGGGGCCGCGAACACCGGGGAGCTGTTTTTT
few,NA,TRBJ1-1,TRBV15,CATSRVWLDTEAFF,TGTGCCACCAGCAGAGTCTGGCTAGACACTGAAGCTTTCTTT
few,NA,TRBJ2-1,TRBV10-2,CASSGRGASSSYNEQFF,TGCGCCAGCAGTGGCCGGGGGGCCTCCAGCTCCTACAATGAGCAGTTCTTC
NA,TRBD1,TRBJ1-2,TRBV10-3,CAIRGQDQGYTF,TGTGCCATCAGGGGACAGGACCAGGGCTACACCTTC
NA,NA,TRBJ1-5,TRBV6-5,CASNGGLGNQPQHF,TGTGCCAGCAACGGGGGGTTGGGCAATCAGCCCCAGCATTTT
NA,NA,TRBJ1-3,TRBV19,CASSLAGSTGNTIYF,TGTGCCAGTAGTCTCGCCGGGAGTACTGGAAACACCATATATTTT
NA,NA,TRBJ2-1,TRBV5-1,CASSHEGLTHNEQFF,TGCGCCAGCAGCCATGAGGGCCTTACCCACAATGAGCAGTTCTTC
NA,NA,TRBJ1-5,TRBV15,CATSRERGGQPQHF,TGTGCCACCAGCAGAGAACGAGGCGGTCAGCCCCAGCATTTT
NA,TRBD2,TRBJ2-1,TRBV29-1,CSVDVAGVFFGNEQFF,TGCAGCGTTGATGTAGCGGGAGTCTTCTTTGGCAATGAGCAGTTCTTC
NA,NA,TRBJ2-1,TRBV15,CATSSRVTGNEQFF,TGTGCCACCAGCAGCAGAGTTACAGGGAATGAGCAGTTCTTC
NA,TRBD1,TRBJ1-2,TRBV27,CASSFRDRPLYGYTF,TGTGCCAGCAGTTTCCGGGACAGGCCTCTCTATGGCTACACCTTC